The T cell receptor (beta chain) described here comes from a study of blood T cells in healthy people across ages. V was shortened by 3 bases and J by 5 bases, with 10 bases between the two germline ends. This CDR3 comprises 13 residues. The V gene's germline CDR1 is SEHNR and CDR2 FQNEAQ (reference sequence). Many counts were recorded for this clonotype. The antigen is undetermined. Points from the study as a whole: The percentage of naive T cells correlated strongly with TCR beta diversity.

Alongside a J-beta primer mix, a sample-barcoded 5' primer served in a second PCR lasting roughly 6 to 11 cycles. MiXCR, run by TCRdb on the 5' RACE reads, gives a single entry per CDR3 protein. Here the sample spans about 590,000 distinct CDR3 sequences, about 30% being singletons. V is TRBV7-9 and J is TRBJ2-5; D not certain. The sequence came from a woman aged 80 or older in good health. The sequenced material came from blood. The CDR3 nucleotides are TGTGCCAGCAGCTTGGGAAGGATGGAGACCCAGTACTTC. This translates into CASSLGRMETQYF. The complete variable domain, with remaining parts taken from reference TRBV7-9 and TRBJ2-5, reads DTGVSQNPRHKITKRGQNVTFRCDPISEHNRLYWYRQTLGQGPEFLTYFQNEAQLEKSRLLSDRFSAERPKGSFSTLEIQRTEQGDSAMYLCASSLGRMETQYFGPGTRLLVL.